The 3 T cell receptor beta chains in this list originate from one sample, sequenced in a study of T cell changes during pregnancy in multiple sclerosis. Measured with immunoSEQ multiplex PCR; TCRdb has only the in-frame clones, and not every one. The sample contains tens of thousands of clones, 80% to 95% of which appear only once. The starting material was CD4+ T cells from peripheral blood mononuclear cells, obtained in the first trimester of pregnancy. The receptors stem from a female donor with multiple sclerosis, enrolled in a pregnancy study.

This CDR3 reads CASSLEKLSYNEQFF. CDR3 DNA sequence: TGCGCCAGCAGCTTAGAAAAGCTCTCCTACAATGAGCAGTTCTTC. This chain connects TRBV5-1 to TRBJ2-1; D ambiguous. V lost 2 bases to trimming and J lost 0 bases, with 9 bases between them. This CDR3 has 15 amino acids. CDR1 and CDR2 (germline): SGHRS, YFSETQ.

J is TRBJ1-2 and V is TRBV28, with 12 bases matching TRBD1. Germline CDR1 and CDR2: MDHEN and SYDVKM. The V gene end was trimmed by 10 bases and the J gene end by 4 bases; junction bases not matched to a gene: 13. The CDR3 is made up of 16 amino acids. The CDR3 DNA follows: TGTGCCACACTCACCCCGGGACAGGGGGCCGGCTATGGCTACACCTTC. Amino acids: CATLTPGQGAGYGYTF.

This chain's CDR3 is CASRPSGDYSYEQYF. The CDR3 nucleotides read TGTGCCAGCAGACCTTCGGGGGATTACTCCTACGAGCAGTACTTC. V usage is TRBV28 and J usage is TRBJ2-7; D may be TRBD2 (6 bases). With 6 bases removed from V and 0 bases from J, the gap between germline ends came to 15 bases. Germline V lookup: CDR1 MDHEN, CDR2 SYDVKM. The CDR3 runs 15 residues.